This entry describes one T cell receptor (beta chain). The sample belongs to a study of blood T cell repertoires in COVID-19. Study information: COVID-19 samples collected from the United States, Italy and Spain covered acute and convalescent phases.

The assay was immunoSEQ multiplex PCR, and TCRdb's table has in-frame clones only and misses some. The sample includes 50,000 to 70,000 clones, 80% to 95% seen only once; the top ten take about 15%. Germline CDR1 reads MDHEN; CDR2 reads SYDVKM. The CDR3 has 18 residues. J was trimmed by 5 bases and V by 3 bases; bases with no gene match: 16. The rearrangement uses TRBV28 and TRBJ2-5, with 9 bases lining up with TRBD2. The receptor was derived from a human donor with active COVID-19. The donor label of this sample is uncertain. The sample consisted of peripheral blood. The CDR3 protein is CASSFGRASGISKETQYF. In DNA, the CDR3 is TGTGCCAGCAGTTTTGGTCGGGCTAGCGGGATTTCAAAGGAGACCCAGTACTTC.